A single sample is the source of the 5 T cell receptor beta chains below, sequenced in a study of blood T cell repertoires in COVID-19. Assay: immunoSEQ multiplex PCR; the TCRdb copy retains only in-frame clones and omits some. Among over 95,000 clones, roughly 81% were seen once, and the ten largest hold 3% to 3.5%. Sequenced: peripheral blood. The receptors originated from a man aged 40-55 years with acute or convalescent COVID-19.

This clone showed up just a few times. This chain connects TRBV24-1 to TRBJ1-1; D is uncertain. V lost 3 bases, J lost 5 bases, and 15 bases lay in between. CDR3 size: 15 residues. CDR1 KGHDR and CDR2 SFDVKD come from the germline V gene. CDR3 in amino acids: CATSDADSRSTEAFF. The CDR3 bases are TGTGCCACCAGTGATGCGGACTCCCGGAGTACTGAAGCTTTCTTT.

The chain carries TRBV5-4 and TRBJ2-7, with D tentatively TRBD2 (5 bases). Deletions cut 4 bases from V and 2 bases from J, with 10 bases between. Germline V gene sequence: CDR1 SGHNT, CDR2 YYREEE (reference sequence). CDR3 length: 13 amino acids. The CDR3 is CASSLTGTYEQYF. The CDR3 DNA sequence: TGTGCCAGCAGCCTGACGGGGACCTACGAGCAGTACTTC.

The genes are TRBV5-1 and TRBJ2-7, with TRBD1 matching over 10 bases. Trimming cost V 3 bases and J 5 bases; bases outside gene matches: 2. Germline assignment: CDR1 SGHRS and CDR2 YFSETQ. CDR3 size: 13 residues. CDR3 in DNA: TGCGCCAGCAGCTCAGGACAGGGGGACGAGCAGTACTTC. This sequence encodes CASSSGQGDEQYF. The entire variable domain, with the rest obtained from reference TRBV5-1 and TRBJ2-7, is as follows: KAGVTQTPRYLIKTRGQQVTLSCSPISGHRSVSWYQQTPGQGLQFLFEYFSETQRNKGNFPGRFSGRQFSNSRSEMNVSTLELGDSALYLCASSSGQGDEQYFGPGTRLTVT.

This clone appeared once. This chain connects TRBV29-1 to TRBJ2-2; D possibly corresponds to TRBD2 (6 bases). Trimming cost V 3 bases and J 5 bases, with 16 bases left between them. Looked up from germline, CDR1 is SQVTM and CDR2 is ANQGSEA. The CDR3 spans 15 residues. Here the CDR3 DNA reads TGCAGCGTTGAGGCGCGGGTGGGGAGGACCGGGGAGCTGTTTTTT. Protein product: CSVEARVGRTGELFF.

The chain combines TRBV4-3 with TRBJ2-3; the match to TRBD2 covers 7 bases. The germline CDR1 and CDR2 sequences are LGHNA and YSLEER. The V and J ends lost 4 bases and 1 base, in that order; junction bases with no gene match: 2. The CDR3 totals 14 residues. CDR3 region: CASSRTSGTDTQYF. As DNA, the CDR3 is TGCGCCAGCAGCCGTACTAGCGGCACAGATACGCAGTATTTT.